A single TCR beta chain is shown here with its context. Its target is unknown. RNA extraction gave at least 5 micrograms of total RNA per sample. Germline V CDR1 and CDR2: DFQATT, SNEGSKA (reference sequence). The CDR3 consists of 14 residues. This entry is derived from a study of blood T cells in healthy people across ages. Study background: For every two T cells, template switching captured about one barcoded beta molecule. The study's findings and limits: Estimated diversity that came from one million T cells was considered an underestimate.

For the second PCR, which ran for about 6 to 12 cycles, a sample-barcoded 5' primer and a J-beta primer mix were used. The authors tagged each cDNA molecule using a template-switch adaptor with 12 random nucleotides. In TCRdb, the 5' RACE reads were re-called with MiXCR into one record per CDR3 protein. The sample includes around 900,000 distinct CDR3 sequences, just over 50% seen only once; the top ten take 20% to 25%. This clonotype was obtained from a woman aged 60-75 years in good health. Source material: blood. This sequence joins TRBV20-1 and TRBJ2-5; TRBD1 aligns across 9 bases. The J call could be wrong; TRBJ2-7 is a better fit for the DNA end. CDR3 DNA: TGCAGTGCTATTGCCTTACGGACAGGGGTCGAGCAGTACTTC. This gives the protein CSAIALRTGVEQYF.